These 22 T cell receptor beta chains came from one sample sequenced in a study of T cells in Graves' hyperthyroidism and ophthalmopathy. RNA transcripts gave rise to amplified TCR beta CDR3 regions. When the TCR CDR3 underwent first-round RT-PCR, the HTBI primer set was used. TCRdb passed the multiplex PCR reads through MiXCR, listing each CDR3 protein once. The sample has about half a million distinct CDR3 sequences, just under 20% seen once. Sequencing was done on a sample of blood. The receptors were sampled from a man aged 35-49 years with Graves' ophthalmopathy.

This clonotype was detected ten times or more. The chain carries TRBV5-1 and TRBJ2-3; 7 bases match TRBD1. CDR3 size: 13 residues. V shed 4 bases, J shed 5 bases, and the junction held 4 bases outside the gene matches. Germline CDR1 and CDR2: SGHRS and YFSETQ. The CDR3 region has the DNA TGCGCCAGCAGCCGCTCAGGGGGAGATACGCAGTATTTT. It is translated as CASSRSGGDTQYF.

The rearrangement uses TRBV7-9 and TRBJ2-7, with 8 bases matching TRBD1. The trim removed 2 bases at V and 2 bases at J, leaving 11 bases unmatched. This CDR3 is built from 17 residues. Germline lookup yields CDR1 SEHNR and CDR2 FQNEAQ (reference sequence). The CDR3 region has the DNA TGTGCCAGCAGCTTATCCGGGACAGGAAAGGGGGCCTACGAGCAGTACTTC. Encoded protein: CASSLSGTGKGAYEQYF.

This CDR3 reads CASKGDANNSPLHF. CDR3 bases: TGTGCCAGCAAGGGGGACGCTAATAATTCACCCCTCCACTTT. This sequence joins TRBV2 and TRBJ1-6; D may be TRBD1 (6 bases). Trimming took 7 bases from V and 5 from J, leaving 12 bases between them. Germline values: CDR1 SNHLY, CDR2 FYNNEI. The CDR3 runs 14 residues.

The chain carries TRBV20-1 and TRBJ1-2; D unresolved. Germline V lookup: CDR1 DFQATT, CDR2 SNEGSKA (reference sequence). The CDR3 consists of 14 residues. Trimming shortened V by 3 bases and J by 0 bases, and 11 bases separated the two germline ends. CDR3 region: CSASGRSANYGYTF. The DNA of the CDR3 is TGCAGTGCTAGCGGCAGAAGTGCTAACTATGGCTACACCTTC.

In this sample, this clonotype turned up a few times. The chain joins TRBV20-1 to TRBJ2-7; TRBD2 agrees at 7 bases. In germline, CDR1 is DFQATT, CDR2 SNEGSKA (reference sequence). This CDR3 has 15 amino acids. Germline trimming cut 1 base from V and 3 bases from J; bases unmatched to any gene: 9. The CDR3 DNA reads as TGCAGTGCTAGAGGTCGGGGAGGCGGGGGCTACGAGCAGTACTTC. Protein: CSARGRGGGGYEQYF.

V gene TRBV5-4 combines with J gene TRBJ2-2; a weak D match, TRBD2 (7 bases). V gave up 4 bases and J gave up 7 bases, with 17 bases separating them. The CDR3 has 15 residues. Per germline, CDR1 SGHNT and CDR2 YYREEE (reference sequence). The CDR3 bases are TGTGCCAGCAGCCTGGGGAGGGGGATAGTCGGGGAGCTGTTTTTT. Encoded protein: CASSLGRGIVGELFF.

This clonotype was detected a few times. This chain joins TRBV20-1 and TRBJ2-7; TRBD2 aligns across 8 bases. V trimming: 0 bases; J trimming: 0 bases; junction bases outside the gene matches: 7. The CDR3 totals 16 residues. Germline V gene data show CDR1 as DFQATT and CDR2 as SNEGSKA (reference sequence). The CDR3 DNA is TGCAGTGCTAGAGATTTCATAGCGGGGTTCTCCTACGAGCAGTACTTC. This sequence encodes CSARDFIAGFSYEQYF.

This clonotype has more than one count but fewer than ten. The CDR3 DNA is TGTGCCTGGAGTGTGAGGGACAGGGAAGGGAAAAACATTCAGTACTTC. The encoded protein is CAWSVRDREGKNIQYF. The genes are TRBV30 and TRBJ2-4, with 9 nucleotides matching TRBD1. This CDR3 contains 16 residues. Per germline, CDR1 GTSNPN and CDR2 SVGIG (reference sequence). The junction had 7 bases not matched to a gene; V was cut back by 0 bases and J by 4 bases.

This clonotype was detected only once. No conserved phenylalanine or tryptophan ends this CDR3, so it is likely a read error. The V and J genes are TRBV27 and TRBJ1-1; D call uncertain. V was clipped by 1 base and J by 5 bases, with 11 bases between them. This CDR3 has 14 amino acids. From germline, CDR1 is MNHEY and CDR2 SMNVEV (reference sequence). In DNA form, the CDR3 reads TGTGCCAGCAGTTTATTGGGAGATGAAACTGAAGCTTTCCTT. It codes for CASSLLGDETEAFL.

As DNA, the CDR3 is TGTGCCTGGGCCGGGACAGGAACAGATACGCAGTATTTT. It translates to CAWAGTGTDTQYF. The V call is TRBV30, the J call TRBJ2-3; 8 bases are shared with TRBD1. Germline loops: CDR1 GTSNPN, CDR2 SVGIG (reference sequence). V shed 5 bases, J shed 3 bases, and the junction held 4 bases outside the gene matches. This CDR3 has 13 amino acids.

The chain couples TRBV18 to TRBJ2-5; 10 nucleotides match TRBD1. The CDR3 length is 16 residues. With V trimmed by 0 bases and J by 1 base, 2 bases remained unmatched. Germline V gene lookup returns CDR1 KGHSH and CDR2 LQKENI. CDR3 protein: CASSPPRTGGQETQYF. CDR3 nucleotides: TGTGCCAGCTCACCACCGAGGACAGGGGGCCAAGAGACCCAGTACTTC.

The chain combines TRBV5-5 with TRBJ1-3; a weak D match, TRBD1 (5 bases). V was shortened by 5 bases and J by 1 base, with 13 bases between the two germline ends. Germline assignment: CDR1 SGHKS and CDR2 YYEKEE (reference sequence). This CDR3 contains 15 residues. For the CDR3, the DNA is TGTGCCAGCAGTCTTACGACAGTTTCTGGAAACACCATATATTTT. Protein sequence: CASSLTTVSGNTIYF. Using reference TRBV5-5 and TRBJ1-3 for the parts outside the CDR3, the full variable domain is DAGVTQSPTHLIKTRGQQVTLRCSPISGHKSVSWYQQVLGQGPQFIFQYYEKEERGRGNFPDRFSARQFPNYSSELNVNALLLGDSALYLCASSLTTVSGNTIYFGEGSWLTVV.

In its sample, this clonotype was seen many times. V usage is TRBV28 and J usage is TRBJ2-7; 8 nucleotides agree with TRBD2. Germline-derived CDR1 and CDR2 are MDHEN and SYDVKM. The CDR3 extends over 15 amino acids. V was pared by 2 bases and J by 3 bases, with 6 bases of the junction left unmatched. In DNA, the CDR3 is TGTGCCAGCAGTTTAGGCGGGAGGCCGATCTACGAGCAGTACTTC. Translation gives CASSLGGRPIYEQYF.

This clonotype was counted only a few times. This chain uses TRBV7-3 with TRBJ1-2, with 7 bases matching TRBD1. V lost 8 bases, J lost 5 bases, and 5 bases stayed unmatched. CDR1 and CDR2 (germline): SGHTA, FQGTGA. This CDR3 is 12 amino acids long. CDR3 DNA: TGTGCCAGCTGGGACAGTCAGTATGGCTACACCTTC. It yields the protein CASWDSQYGYTF.

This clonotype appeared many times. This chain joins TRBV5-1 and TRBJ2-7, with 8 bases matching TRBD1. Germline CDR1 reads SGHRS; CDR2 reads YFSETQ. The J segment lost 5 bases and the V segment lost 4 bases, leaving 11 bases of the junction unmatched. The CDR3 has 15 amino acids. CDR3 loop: CASSPWTGPTDEQYF. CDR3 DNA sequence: TGCGCCAGCAGCCCCTGGACAGGGCCCACGGACGAGCAGTACTTC.

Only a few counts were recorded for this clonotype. This CDR3 is CASSQRSGSEQYF. The DNA of the CDR3 is TGCGCCAGCAGCCAAAGAAGCGGGAGCGAGCAGTACTTC. The chain links TRBV4-1 to TRBJ2-7, with 8 bases matching TRBD2. This CDR3 region has 13 residues. Trimming took 2 bases from V and 6 from J; bases not matched to a gene: 3. CDR1 and CDR2 (germline): MGHRA, YSYEKL.

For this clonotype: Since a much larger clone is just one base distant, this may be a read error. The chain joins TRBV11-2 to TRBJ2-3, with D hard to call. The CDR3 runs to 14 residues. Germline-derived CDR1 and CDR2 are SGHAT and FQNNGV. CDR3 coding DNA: TGTGCCAGCAGCTTCGAGCGTCTCACAGATACGCAGTGTTTT. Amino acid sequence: CASSFERLTDTQCF.

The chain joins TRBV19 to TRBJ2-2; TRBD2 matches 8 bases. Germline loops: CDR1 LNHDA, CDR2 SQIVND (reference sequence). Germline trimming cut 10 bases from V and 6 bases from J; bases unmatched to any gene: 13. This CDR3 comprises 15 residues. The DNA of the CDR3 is TGTGCCACCCAGGGGACTAGTCGTATGGCCGGGGAGCTGTTTTTT. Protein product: CATQGTSRMAGELFF.

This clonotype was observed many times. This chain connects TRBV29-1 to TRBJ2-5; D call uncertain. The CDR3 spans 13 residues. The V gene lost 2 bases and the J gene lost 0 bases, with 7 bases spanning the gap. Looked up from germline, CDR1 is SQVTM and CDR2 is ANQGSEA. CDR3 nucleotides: TGCAGCGTTGAAAGGAACCACCAAGAGACCCAGTACTTC. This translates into CSVERNHQETQYF.

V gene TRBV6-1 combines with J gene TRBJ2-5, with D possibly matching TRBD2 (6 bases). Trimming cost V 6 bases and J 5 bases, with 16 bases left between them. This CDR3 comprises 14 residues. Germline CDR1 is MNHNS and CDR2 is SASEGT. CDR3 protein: CASSPRPGRETQYF. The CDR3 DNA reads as TGTGCCAGCAGCCCCCGTCCGGGGAGGGAGACCCAGTACTTC.

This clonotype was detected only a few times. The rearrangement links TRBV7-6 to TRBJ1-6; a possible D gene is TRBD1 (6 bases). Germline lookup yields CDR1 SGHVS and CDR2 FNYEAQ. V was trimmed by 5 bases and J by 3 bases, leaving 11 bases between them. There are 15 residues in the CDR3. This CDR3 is CASSTGTNYNSPLHF. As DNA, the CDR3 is TGTGCCAGCAGCACAGGGACCAACTATAATTCACCCCTCCACTTT.

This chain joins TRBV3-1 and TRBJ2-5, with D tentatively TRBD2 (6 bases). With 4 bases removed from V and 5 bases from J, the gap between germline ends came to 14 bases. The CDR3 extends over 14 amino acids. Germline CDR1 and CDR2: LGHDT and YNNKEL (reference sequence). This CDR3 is CASSRRGLRETQYF. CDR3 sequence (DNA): TGTGCCAGCAGCCGACGGGGACTTAGGGAGACCCAGTACTTC.